This TCR beta chain emerged from a study of blood T cells in healthy people across ages. CDR1 is SGHNT and CDR2 is YENEEA in the germline V gene. V was cut by 1 base and J by 6 bases, with 12 bases left in between. The CDR3 runs to 14 residues. A second about 7 to 11 cycle PCR used barcoded and J-beta primers. Each CDR3 protein gets one entry after TCRdb re-called the 5' RACE reads with MiXCR. Among around 620,000 distinct CDR3 sequences listed, 25% to 30% were seen once. Points on this clonotype: Its specificity is not known.

General observations from the study: Both naive CD4+ cell counts and diversity were greater in long-lived donors than in aged donors.

The chain joins TRBV11-3 to TRBJ2-5, with no clear D. This TCR was recovered from a woman in her 70s in good health. The sample was blood. The CDR3 spells CASSLGTQGKTQYF. In DNA form, the CDR3 reads TGTGCCAGCAGCTTAGGGACGCAAGGCAAGACCCAGTACTTC.